These T cell receptor beta chains were read from a single sample in a study of T-cell reconstitution after alpha-beta-depleted transplantation in children. TCRdb reanalysed the PCR reads using MiXCR and keeps one entry per CDR3 protein. Of some 500,000 distinct CDR3 sequences detected, about a sixth appear once; the ten largest clones hold approximately 3%. The sequencing used PBMCs from the stem cell graft donor, collected from the stem cell graft. The receptors stem from a human donor who donated a stem cell graft to a child with acute lymphoblastic leukemia. CDR3s include the opening cysteine and the closing phenylalanine or tryptophan. The order of the fields is clone size, J gene, V gene, D gene, CDR3 DNA, CDR3 protein. The D gene is left open where the match is weak. Some rows mark clone size as missing; the rest say once, few, many or name a class of expanded clone.

few,TRBJ1-5,TRBV5-1,.,TGCGCCAGCAGCTTGGGTGAGTCTAGCAATCAGCCCCAGCATTTT,CASSLGESSNQPQHF
many,TRBJ2-3,TRBV18,.,TGTGCCAGCAGCCCCTTAGCAGATACGCAGTATTTT,CASSPLADTQYF
.,TRBJ1-1,TRBV27,TRBD1,TGTGCCAGCACCCCGAGGACAGGGGTTTATCGCACTGAAGCTTTCTTT,CASTPRTGVYRTEAFF
.,TRBJ1-1,TRBV9,TRBD1,TGTGCCAGCAGCGCCGTGGGACAGGGGTTTTACACTGAAGCTTTCTTT,CASSAVGQGFYTEAFF
.,TRBJ2-1,TRBV20-1,.,TGCAGTGCTCTACCTGGCTTCCATGAGCAGTTCTTC,CSALPGFHEQFF
.,TRBJ2-7,TRBV5-1,TRBD2,TGCGCCAGCACCCTAGCGGGAGGATCCTACGAGCAGTACTTC,CASTLAGGSYEQYF
few,TRBJ2-5,TRBV11-2,TRBD1,TGTGCCAGCAGCCAGACAGGGTCCGGGGAGACCCAGTACTTC,CASSQTGSGETQYF
few,TRBJ2-1,TRBV5-1,TRBD2,TGCGCCAGCAGCTCTAGCGGCCTTTGGGATGAGCAGTTCTTC,CASSSSGLWDEQFF
.,TRBJ1-5,TRBV27,.,TGTACCAGCAGTTTCATCGATCCCTTGAACAGAGGCAATCAGCCCCAGCATTTT,CTSSFIDPLNRGNQPQHF
.,TRBJ1-1,TRBV5-1,.,TGCGCCAGCAGCTTGGTACCGCTAGATATGAACACTGAAGCTTTCTTT,CASSLVPLDMNTEAFF
many,TRBJ2-7,TRBV10-3,TRBD2,TGTGCCATCAGTGAGTCGATAGCGGGATACGAGCAGTACTTC,CAISESIAGYEQYF
few,TRBJ2-7,TRBV9,.,TGTGCCAGCAGCTCACCATCCGGGACCGAGACCTACGAGCAGTACTTC,CASSSPSGTETYEQYF
.,TRBJ2-2,TRBV20-1,.,TGCAGTGCTAGAGATTGGACAACCGGGGCGCTGTTTTTT,CSARDWTTGALFF
.,TRBJ2-2,TRBV6-1,.,TGTGCCAGCAGAACCCAGAACACCGGGGAGCTGTTTTTT,CASRTQNTGELFF
few,TRBJ1-2,TRBV29-1,.,TGCAGCGTCGACAGTTTTCGTAATGGCTACACCTTC,CSVDSFRNGYTF
few,TRBJ2-5,TRBV5-1,TRBD1,TGCGCCAGCAGCCCGGGACAGGGATCGAGCGAGACCCAGTACTTC,CASSPGQGSSETQYF
few,TRBJ2-7,TRBV5-1,TRBD1,TGCGCCAGCAGCTTGTCGCAGGGGGCGCTTCACGAGCAGTACTTC,CASSLSQGALHEQYF
.,TRBJ2-7,TRBV28,.,TGTGCCACCGGTGGTGGAGCCTACGAGCAGTACTTC,CATGGGAYEQYF
few,TRBJ2-7,TRBV19,.,TGTGCCAGCTCGGGTATGCCACCCGGCTACGAGCAGTACTTC,CASSGMPPGYEQYF
few,TRBJ2-7,TRBV9,.,TGTGCCAGCAGCCGGACCATTTACCCCGTCTACGAGCAGTACTTC,CASSRTIYPVYEQYF
.,TRBJ2-5,TRBV11-1,TRBD2,TGTGCCAGCAGCGATATGAGGTGGGGCGTAGCGGGAGGGCATGCGGAGACCCAGTACTTC,CASSDMRWGVAGGHAETQYF
few,TRBJ2-1,TRBV6-5,.,TGTGCCAGCAGTTATCCCGAGGACAGCAATGAGCAGTTCTTC,CASSYPEDSNEQFF
many,TRBJ2-2,TRBV2,.,TGTGCCAGCAGTGAATACGGGACCCCGAGGAATGGCGGGGAGCTGTTTTTT,CASSEYGTPRNGGELFF
few,TRBJ2-2,TRBV20-1,TRBD2,TGCAGTGCTAGCGGGAGGGACACCGGGGAGCTGTTTTTT,CSASGRDTGELFF